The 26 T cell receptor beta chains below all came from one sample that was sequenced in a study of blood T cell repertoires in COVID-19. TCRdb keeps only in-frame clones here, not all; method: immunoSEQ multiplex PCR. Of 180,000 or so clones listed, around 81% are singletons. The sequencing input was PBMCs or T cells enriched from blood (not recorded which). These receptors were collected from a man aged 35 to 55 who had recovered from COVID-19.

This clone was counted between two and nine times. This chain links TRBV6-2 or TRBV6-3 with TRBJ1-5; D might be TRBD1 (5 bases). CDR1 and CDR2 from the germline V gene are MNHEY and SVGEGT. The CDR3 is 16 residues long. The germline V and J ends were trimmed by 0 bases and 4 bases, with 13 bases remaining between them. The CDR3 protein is CASSYSGRQGNQPQHF. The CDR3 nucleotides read TGTGCCAGCAGTTACTCCGGGAGGCAGGGAAATCAGCCCCAGCATTTT.

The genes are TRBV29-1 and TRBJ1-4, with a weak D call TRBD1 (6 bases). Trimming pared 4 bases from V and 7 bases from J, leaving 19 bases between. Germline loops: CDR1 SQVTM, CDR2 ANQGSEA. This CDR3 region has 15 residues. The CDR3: CSVGFRGSEGEKLFF. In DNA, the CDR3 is TGCAGCGTTGGTTTTAGGGGGTCTGAGGGTGAAAAACTGTTTTTT.

The CDR3 reads CASSLESSGTYNSPLHF. In DNA, the CDR3 is TGTGCCAGCAGCCTAGAATCATCAGGGACCTATAATTCACCCCTCCACTTT. The rearrangement links TRBV27 to TRBJ1-6, with D possibly matching TRBD1 (5 bases). V dropped 6 bases and J dropped 2 bases, with 17 bases sitting between them. CDR3 length equals 17 residues. Germline V gene data show CDR1 as MNHEY and CDR2 as SMNVEV (reference sequence).

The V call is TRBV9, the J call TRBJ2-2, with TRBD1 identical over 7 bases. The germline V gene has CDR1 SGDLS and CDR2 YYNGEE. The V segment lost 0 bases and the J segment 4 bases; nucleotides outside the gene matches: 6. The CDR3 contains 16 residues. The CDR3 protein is CASSVDSAGGTGELFF. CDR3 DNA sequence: TGTGCCAGCAGCGTAGACTCGGCAGGGGGCACCGGGGAGCTGTTTTTT. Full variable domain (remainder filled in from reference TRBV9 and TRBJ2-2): DSGVTQTPKHLITATGQRVTLRCSPRSGDLSVYWYQQSLDQGLQFLIQYYNGEERAKGNILERFSAQQFPDLHSELNLSSLELGDSALYFCASSVDSAGGTGELFFGEGSRLTVL.

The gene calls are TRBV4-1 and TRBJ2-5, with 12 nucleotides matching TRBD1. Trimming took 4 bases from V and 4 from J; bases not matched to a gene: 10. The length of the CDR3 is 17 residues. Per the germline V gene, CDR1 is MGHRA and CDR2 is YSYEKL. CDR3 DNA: TGCGCCAGCAGCCCTAAACCGGGACAGGGGGCATCAGAGACCCAGTACTTC. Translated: CASSPKPGQGASETQYF.

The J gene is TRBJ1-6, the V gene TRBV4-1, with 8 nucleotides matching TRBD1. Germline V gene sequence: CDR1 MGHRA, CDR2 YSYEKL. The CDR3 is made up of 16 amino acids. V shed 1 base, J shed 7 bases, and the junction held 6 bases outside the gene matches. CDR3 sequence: CASSQAPDRVNSPLHF. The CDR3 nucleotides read TGCGCCAGCAGCCAAGCCCCGGACAGGGTGAATTCACCCCTCCACTTT.

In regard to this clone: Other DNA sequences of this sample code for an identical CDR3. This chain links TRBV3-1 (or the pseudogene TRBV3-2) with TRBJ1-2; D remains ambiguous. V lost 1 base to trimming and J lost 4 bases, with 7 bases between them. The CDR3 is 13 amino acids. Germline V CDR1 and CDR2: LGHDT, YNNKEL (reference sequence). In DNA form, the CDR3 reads TGTGCCAGCAGCCAAGGAGGCGGCTATGGCTACACCTTC. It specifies CASSQGGGYGYTF.

The CDR3: CASSQDPRGGSDGYTF. CDR3 bases: TGCGCCAGCAGCCAAGATCCAAGAGGGGGCTCGGATGGCTACACCTTC. The chain combines TRBV4-1 with TRBJ1-2, with 7 nucleotides matching TRBD1. Germline V gene sequence: CDR1 MGHRA, CDR2 YSYEKL. V shed 0 bases and J 6 bases; nucleotides not matched to a gene: 10. CDR3 length: 16 residues.

The chain's CDR3 is CASSAVTSGGTQYF. The DNA for the CDR3 is TGTGCCAGCAGCGCAGTGACTAGCGGGGGGACCCAGTACTTC. V gene TRBV9 combines with J gene TRBJ2-5; 12 bases agree with TRBD2. V was clipped by 3 bases and J by 7 bases; unmatched bases: 4. The CDR3 sequence is 14 residues long. CDR1 is SGDLS and CDR2 is YYNGEE in the germline V gene.

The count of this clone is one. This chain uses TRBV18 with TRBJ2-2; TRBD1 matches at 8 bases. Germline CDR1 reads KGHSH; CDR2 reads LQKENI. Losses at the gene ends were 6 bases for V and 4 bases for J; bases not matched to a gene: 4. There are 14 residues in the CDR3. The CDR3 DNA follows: TGTGCCAGCTCCCGAGACAGGGGCACCGGGGAGCTGTTTTTT. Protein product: CASSRDRGTGELFF.

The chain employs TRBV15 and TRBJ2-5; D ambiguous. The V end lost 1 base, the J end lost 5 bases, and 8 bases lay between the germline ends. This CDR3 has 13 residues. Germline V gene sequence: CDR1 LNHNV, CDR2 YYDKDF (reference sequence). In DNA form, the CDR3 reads TGTGCCACCAGCAGAGTTATAGCCGAGACCCAGTACTTC. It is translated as CATSRVIAETQYF.

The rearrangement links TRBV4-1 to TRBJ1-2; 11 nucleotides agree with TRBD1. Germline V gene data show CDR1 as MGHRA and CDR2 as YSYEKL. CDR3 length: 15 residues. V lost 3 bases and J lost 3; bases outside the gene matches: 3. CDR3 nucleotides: TGCGCCAGCAGCCAGGACAGGGGGCGAGACTATGGCTACACCTTC. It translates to CASSQDRGRDYGYTF.

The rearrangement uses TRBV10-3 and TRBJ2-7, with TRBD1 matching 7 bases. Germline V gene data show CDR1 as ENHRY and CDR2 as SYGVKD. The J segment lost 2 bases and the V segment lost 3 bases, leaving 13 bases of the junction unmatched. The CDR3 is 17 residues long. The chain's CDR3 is CAISDPLDRAAAYEQYF. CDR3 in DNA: TGTGCCATCAGTGACCCCCTTGACAGGGCCGCTGCCTACGAGCAGTACTTC.

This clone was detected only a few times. This CDR3 is CASSIGTGTGNTIYF. DNA for the CDR3: TGTGCCAGCAGCATTGGGACAGGGACTGGAAACACCATATATTTT. The J gene is TRBJ1-3, the V gene TRBV5-6; 9 bases line up with TRBD1. V trimming: 4 bases; J trimming: 2 bases; junction bases outside the gene matches: 4. Germline V CDR1 and CDR2: SGHDT, YYEEEE. CDR3 length: 15 amino acids.

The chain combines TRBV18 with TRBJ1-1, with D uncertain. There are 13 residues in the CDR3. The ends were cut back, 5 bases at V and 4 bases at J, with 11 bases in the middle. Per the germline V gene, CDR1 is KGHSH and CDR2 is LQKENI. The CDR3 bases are TGTGCCAGCTCAAATGACGTAGCCACTGAAGCTTTCTTT. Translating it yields CASSNDVATEAFF.

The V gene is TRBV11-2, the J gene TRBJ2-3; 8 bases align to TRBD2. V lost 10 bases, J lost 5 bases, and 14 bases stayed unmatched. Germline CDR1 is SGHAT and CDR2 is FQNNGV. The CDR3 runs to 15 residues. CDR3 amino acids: CATAWGGGSLDTQYF. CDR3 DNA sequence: TGTGCCACCGCCTGGGGCGGGGGGTCTTTAGATACGCAGTATTTT.

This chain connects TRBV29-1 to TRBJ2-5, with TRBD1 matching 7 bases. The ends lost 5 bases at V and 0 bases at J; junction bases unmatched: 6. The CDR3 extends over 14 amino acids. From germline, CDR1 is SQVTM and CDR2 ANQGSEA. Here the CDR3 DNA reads TGCAGCGTTAGGGGCGACAGGGACCAAGAGACCCAGTACTTC. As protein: CSVRGDRDQETQYF.

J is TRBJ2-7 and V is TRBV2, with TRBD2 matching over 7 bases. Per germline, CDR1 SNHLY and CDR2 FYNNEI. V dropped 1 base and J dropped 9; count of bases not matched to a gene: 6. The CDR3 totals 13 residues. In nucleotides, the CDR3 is TGTGCCAGCAGTGAAGGGGGAGGGTCCGCGCAGTACTTC. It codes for CASSEGGGSAQYF.

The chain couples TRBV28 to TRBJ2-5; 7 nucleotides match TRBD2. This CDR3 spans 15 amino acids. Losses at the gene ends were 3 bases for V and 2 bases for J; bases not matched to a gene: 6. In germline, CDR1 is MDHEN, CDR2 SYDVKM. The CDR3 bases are TGTGCCAGCAGTTTGGGGGGAGGGAGACAAGAGACCCAGTACTTC. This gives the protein CASSLGGGRQETQYF.

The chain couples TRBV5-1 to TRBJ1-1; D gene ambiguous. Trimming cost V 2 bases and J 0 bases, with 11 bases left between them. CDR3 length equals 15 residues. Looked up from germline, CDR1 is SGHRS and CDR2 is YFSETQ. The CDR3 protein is CASSLGDLVNTEAFF. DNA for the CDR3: TGCGCCAGCAGCTTAGGAGACCTGGTGAACACTGAAGCTTTCTTT.

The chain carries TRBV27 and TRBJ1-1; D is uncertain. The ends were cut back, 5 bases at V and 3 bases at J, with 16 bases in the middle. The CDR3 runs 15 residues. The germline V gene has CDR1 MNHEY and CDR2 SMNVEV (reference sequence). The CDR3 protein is CASSPVRGRDTEAFF. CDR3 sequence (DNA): TGTGCCAGCAGTCCGGTGAGAGGTAGAGACACTGAAGCTTTCTTT.

The CDR3 spells CASSPQVITGELFF. The CDR3 DNA follows: TGCGCCAGCAGTCCTCAGGTGATCACCGGGGAGCTGTTTTTT. The genes are TRBV5-1 and TRBJ2-2; D gene unclear. V was pared by 5 bases and J by 4 bases, with 12 bases between. This CDR3 is built from 14 residues. CDR1 and CDR2 (germline): SGHRS, YFSETQ. The full variable domain, in which reference TRBV5-1 and TRBJ2-2 provide the parts outside the CDR3, is KAGVTQTPRYLIKTRGQQVTLSCSPISGHRSVSWYQQTPGQGLQFLFEYFSETQRNKGNFPGRFSGRQFSNSRSEMNVSTLELGDSALYLCASSPQVITGELFFGEGSRLTVL.

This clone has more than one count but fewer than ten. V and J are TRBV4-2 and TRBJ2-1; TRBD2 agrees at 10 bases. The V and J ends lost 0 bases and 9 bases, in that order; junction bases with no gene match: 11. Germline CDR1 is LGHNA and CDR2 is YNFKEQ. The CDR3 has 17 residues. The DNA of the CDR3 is TGTGCCAGCAGCCAAGAAAGTCCAGCGGGGGGGCTCGGTGAGCAGTTCTTC. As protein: CASSQESPAGGLGEQFF.

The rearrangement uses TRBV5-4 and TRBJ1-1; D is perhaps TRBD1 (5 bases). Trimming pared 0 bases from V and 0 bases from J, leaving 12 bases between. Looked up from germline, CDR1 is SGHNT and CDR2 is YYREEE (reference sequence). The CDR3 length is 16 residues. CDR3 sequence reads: CASSLGGGFLNTEAFF. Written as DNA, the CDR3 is TGTGCCAGCAGCTTGGGGGGGGGTTTTTTGAACACTGAAGCTTTCTTT.

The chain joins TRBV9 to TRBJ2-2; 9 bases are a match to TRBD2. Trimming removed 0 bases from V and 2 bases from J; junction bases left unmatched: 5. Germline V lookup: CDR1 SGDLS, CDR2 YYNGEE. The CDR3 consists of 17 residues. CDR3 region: CASSVATSGVNTGELFF. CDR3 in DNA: TGTGCCAGCAGCGTAGCGACTAGCGGAGTTAACACCGGGGAGCTGTTTTTT. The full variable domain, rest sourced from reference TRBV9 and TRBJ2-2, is DSGVTQTPKHLITATGQRVTLRCSPRSGDLSVYWYQQSLDQGLQFLIQYYNGEERAKGNILERFSAQQFPDLHSELNLSSLELGDSALYFCASSVATSGVNTGELFFGEGSRLTVL.

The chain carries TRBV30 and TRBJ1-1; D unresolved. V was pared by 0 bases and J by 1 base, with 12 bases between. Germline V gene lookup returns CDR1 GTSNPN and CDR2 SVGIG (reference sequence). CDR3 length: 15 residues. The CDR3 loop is CAWSVQAGRNTEAFF. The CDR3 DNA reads TGTGCCTGGAGTGTACAAGCAGGTAGGAACACTGAAGCTTTCTTT.